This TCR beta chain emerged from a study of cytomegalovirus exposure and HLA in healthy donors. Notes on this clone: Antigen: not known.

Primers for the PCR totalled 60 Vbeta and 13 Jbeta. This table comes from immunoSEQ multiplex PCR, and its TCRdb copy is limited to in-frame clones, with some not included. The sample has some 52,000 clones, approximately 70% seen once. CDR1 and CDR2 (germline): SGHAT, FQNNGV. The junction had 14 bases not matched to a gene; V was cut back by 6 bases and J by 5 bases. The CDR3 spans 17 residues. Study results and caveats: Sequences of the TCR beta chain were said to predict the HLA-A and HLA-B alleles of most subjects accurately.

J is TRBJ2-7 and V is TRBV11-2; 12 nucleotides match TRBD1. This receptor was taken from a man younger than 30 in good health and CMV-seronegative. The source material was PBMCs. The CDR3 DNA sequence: TGTGCCAGCAGATACCACCAGGGACAGGGGGCTTTCGACGAGCAGTACTTC. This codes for CASRYHQGQGAFDEQYF. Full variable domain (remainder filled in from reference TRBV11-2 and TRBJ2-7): EAGVAQSPRYKIIEKRQSVAFWCNPISGHATLYWYQQILGQGPKLLIQFQNNGVVDDSQLPKDRFSAERLKGVDSTLKIQPAKLEDSAVYLCASRYHQGQGAFDEQYFGPGTRLTVT.